Listed below are T cell receptor beta chains from one sample, sequenced in a study of blood T cell repertoires in COVID-19. Measured with immunoSEQ multiplex PCR; TCRdb has only the in-frame clones, and not every one. The top ten hold roughly 0.54% of the sample, which has 150,000 to 180,000 clones, about 90% seen once. The specimen was peripheral blood. The receptors stem from a man aged 45-65 years with acute or convalescent COVID-19. The CDR3 runs from the conserved cysteine through the conserved F or W. A D gene is named only where the DNA matches it firmly. Some rows mark clone size as missing; the rest say once, few, many or name a class of expanded clone.

clone size	D gene	V gene	J gene	CDR3 DNA	CDR3 protein
.	.	TRBV18	TRBJ2-5	TGTGCCAGCTCACCGACAGCAAACCAAGAGACCCAGTACTTC	CASSPTANQETQYF
.	TRBD2	TRBV5-1	TRBJ2-2	TGCGCCAGCAGTCCTGGAGCGGGGAAACACTCCACCGGGGAGCTGTTTTTT	CASSPGAGKHSTGELFF
.	.	TRBV5-1	TRBJ1-4	TGCGCCAGCAGCTTGAGGGGCAATAATGAAAAACTGTTTTTT	CASSLRGNNEKLFF
once	TRBD2	TRBV4-3	TRBJ2-3	TGCGCCAGCAGCCCCTACGGAAGTAGCGGGGAGCCTTCTAGCACAGATACGCAGTATTTT	CASSPYGSSGEPSSTDTQYF
.	.	TRBV7-8	TRBJ2-5	TGTGCCAGCAGCCGGACGGGACAACTACGGGAGACCCAGTACTTC	CASSRTGQLRETQYF
.	.	TRBV28	TRBJ1-4	TGTGCCAGCAGCCGTAGACATCAGATTAATGAAAAACTGTTTTTT	CASSRRHQINEKLFF
.	.	TRBV7-2	TRBJ2-3	TGTGCCAGCAGCTGGAGAGAGCTATCAGGCACAGATACGCAGTATTTT	CASSWRELSGTDTQYF
.	.	TRBV10-3	TRBJ2-7	TGTGCCATCAGCCGACAGATGGGATCCTACGAGCAGTACTTC	CAISRQMGSYEQYF
.	.	TRBV3-1/TRBV3-2	TRBJ2-1	TGTGCCAGCAGCCAATATAGCGGAGACAATGAGCAGTTCTTC	CASSQYSGDNEQFF
.	TRBD1	TRBV6-6	TRBJ1-3	TGTGCCAGCACGACAGGGAGCTCTGGAAACACCATATATTTT	CASTTGSSGNTIYF
.	TRBD1	TRBV7-9	TRBJ2-3	TGTGCCAGCAGCTTCTGGACAGGGGCGACAGATACGCAGTATTTT	CASSFWTGATDTQYF
.	TRBD2	TRBV28	TRBJ2-1	TGTGCCAGCTCTAGTGTCGCGGGAGGTCTGAATGAGCAGTTCTTC	CASSSVAGGLNEQFF
few	.	TRBV3-1/TRBV3-2	TRBJ2-3	TGTGCCAGCAGCCAAGATGGGGCGGGGAACACAGATACGCAGTATTTT	CASSQDGAGNTDTQYF
.	TRBD2	TRBV7-8	TRBJ2-5	TGTGCCAGCAGCTTATCCCCTAGCGGGTGGCAAGAGACCCAGTACTTC	CASSLSPSGWQETQYF
once	.	TRBV11-1	TRBJ1-2	TGTGCCAGCAGCTTGCTTCAGGGAAACTATGGCTACACCTTC	CASSLLQGNYGYTF
.	.	TRBV9	TRBJ2-3	TGTGCCAGCAGCGTGTCCGGCACAGATACGCAGTATTTT	CASSVSGTDTQYF
few	TRBD2	TRBV4-2	TRBJ2-3	TGTGCCAGCAGCCAAGCCGGAGCTCGCGGGAGGGCCGGCACAGATACGCAGTATTTT	CASSQAGARGRAGTDTQYF
once	TRBD2	TRBV27	TRBJ2-5	TGTGCCAGCAGTTTATCGATTGCGGGACTAGGTTTAGAGACCCAGTACTTC	CASSLSIAGLGLETQYF
.	.	TRBV27	TRBJ1-1	TGTGCCAGCAGTCTACGGAGGAGGACAGACCGTCTCATGAACACTGAAGCTTTCTTT	CASSLRRRTDRLMNTEAFF
.	TRBD1	TRBV4-1	TRBJ1-3	TGCGCCAGCAGCCGACAGGACAGGCCTGGAAACACCATATATTTT	CASSRQDRPGNTIYF